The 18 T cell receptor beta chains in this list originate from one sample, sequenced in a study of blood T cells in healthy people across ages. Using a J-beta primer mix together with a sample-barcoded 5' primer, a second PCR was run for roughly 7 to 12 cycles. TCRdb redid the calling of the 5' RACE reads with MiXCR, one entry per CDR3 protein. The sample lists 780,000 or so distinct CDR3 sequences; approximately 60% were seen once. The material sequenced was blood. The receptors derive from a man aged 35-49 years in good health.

The CDR3 DNA reads as TGCAGCCCATGTAATCTGGGTCCAGGGGGATTTAGCAATCAGCCCCAGCATTTT. Its protein is CSPCNLGPGGFSNQPQHF. The chain is built from TRBV29-1 and TRBJ1-5; 7 bases match TRBD1. The germline V gene has CDR1 SQVTM and CDR2 ANQGSEA. The CDR3 covers 18 residues. The trim removed 8 bases at V and 0 bases at J, leaving 19 bases unmatched.

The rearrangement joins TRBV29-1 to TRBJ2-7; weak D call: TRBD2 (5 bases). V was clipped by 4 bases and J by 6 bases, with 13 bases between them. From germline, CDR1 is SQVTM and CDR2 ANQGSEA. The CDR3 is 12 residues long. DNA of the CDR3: TGCAGCGTTGTTGGACTCCTATCCGAGCAGTACTTC. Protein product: CSVVGLLSEQYF.

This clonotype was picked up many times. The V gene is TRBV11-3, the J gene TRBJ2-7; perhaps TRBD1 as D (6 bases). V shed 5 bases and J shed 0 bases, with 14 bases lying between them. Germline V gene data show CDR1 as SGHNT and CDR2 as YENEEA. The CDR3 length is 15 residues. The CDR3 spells CASSLRGESSYEQYF. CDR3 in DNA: TGTGCCAGCAGCCTCAGGGGCGAGAGCTCCTACGAGCAGTACTTC. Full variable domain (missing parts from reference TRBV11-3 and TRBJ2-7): EAGVVQSPRYKIIEKKQPVAFWCNPISGHNTLYWYLQNLGQGPELLIRYENEEAVDDSQLPKDRFSAERLKGVDSTLKIQPAELGDSAVYLCASSLRGESSYEQYFGPGTRLTVT.

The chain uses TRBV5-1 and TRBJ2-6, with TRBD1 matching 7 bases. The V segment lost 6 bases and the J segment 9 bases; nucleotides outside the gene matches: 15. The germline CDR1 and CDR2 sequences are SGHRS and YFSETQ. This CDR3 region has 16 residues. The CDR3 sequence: CASTDSPGGIVNVLTF. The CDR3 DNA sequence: TGCGCCAGCACCGACTCCCCAGGGGGTATAGTCAACGTCCTGACTTTC.

The CDR3 bases are TGTGCCAGCAGTTTGGCTAGCGGGGATTACAATGAGCAGTTCTTC. Its protein is CASSLASGDYNEQFF. V and J are TRBV12-3 or TRBV12-4 and TRBJ2-1; 9 nucleotides match TRBD2. The CDR3 extends over 15 amino acids. Trimming at V came to 3 bases and at J to 4 bases, leaving 4 bases not matched to a gene.

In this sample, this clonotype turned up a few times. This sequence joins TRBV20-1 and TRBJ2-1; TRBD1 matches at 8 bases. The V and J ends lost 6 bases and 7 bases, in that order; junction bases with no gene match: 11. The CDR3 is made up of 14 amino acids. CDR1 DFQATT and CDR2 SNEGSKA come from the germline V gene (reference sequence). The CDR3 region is CSANGQGAGNEQFF. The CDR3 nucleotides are TGCAGTGCCAACGGACAGGGCGCCGGGAATGAGCAGTTCTTC.

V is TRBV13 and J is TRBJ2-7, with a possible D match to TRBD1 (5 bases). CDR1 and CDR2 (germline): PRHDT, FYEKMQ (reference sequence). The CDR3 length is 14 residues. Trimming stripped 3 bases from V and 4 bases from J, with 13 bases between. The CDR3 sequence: CASSFGQALYEQYF. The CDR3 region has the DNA TGTGCCAGCAGCTTCGGACAAGCCCTTTACGAGCAGTACTTC.

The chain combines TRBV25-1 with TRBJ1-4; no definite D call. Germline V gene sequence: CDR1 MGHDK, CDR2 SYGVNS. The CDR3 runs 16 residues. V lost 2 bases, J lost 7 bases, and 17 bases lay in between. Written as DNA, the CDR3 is TGTGCCAGCAGTGAAAGACGGCTGGCCCAAGGTGAAAAACTGTTTTTT. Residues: CASSERRLAQGEKLFF.

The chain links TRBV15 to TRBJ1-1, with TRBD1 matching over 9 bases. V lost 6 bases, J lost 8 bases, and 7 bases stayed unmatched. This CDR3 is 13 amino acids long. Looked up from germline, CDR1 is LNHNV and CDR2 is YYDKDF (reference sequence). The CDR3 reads CATRFGQGREAFF. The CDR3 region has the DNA TGTGCCACCAGATTTGGACAGGGGCGAGAAGCTTTCTTT.

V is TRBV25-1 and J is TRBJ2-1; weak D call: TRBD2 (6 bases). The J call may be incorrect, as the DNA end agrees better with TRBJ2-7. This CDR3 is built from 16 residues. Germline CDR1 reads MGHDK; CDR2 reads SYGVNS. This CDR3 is CASSVQGGASYNEQYF. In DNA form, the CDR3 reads TGTGCCAGCAGTGTACAAGGCGGGGCCTCCTACAATGAGCAGTACTTC.

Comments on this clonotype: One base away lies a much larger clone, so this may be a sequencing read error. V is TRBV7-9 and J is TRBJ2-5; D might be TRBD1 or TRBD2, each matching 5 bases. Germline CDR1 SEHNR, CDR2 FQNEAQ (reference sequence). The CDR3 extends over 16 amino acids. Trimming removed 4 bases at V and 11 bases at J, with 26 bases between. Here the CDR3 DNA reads TGTGCCAGCAGCTCATGGCGAGGGGCCCTTAGGGATGAGCAGTACTTC. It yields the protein CASSSWRGALRDEQYF.

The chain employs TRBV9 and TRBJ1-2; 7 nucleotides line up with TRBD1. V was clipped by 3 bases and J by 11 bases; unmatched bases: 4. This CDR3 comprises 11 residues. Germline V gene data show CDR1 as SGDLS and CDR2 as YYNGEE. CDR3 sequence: CASSGQGLYTF. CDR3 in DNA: TGTGCCAGCAGCGGACAGGGCCTATACACCTTC.

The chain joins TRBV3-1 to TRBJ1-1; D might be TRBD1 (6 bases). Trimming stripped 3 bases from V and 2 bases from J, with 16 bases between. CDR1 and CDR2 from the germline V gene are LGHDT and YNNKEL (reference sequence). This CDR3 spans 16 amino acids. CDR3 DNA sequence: TGTGCCAGCAGCCACACATTACAAGGGGGTAACACTGAAGCTTTCTTT. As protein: CASSHTLQGGNTEAFF.

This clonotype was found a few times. The CDR3 spells CSVGRGGTDTQYF. In DNA, the CDR3 is TGCAGCGTCGGAAGGGGAGGCACAGATACGCAGTATTTT. The chain carries TRBV29-1 and TRBJ2-3, with D possibly called TRBD1 or TRBD2 (5 bases each). Per the germline V gene, CDR1 is SQVTM and CDR2 is ANQGSEA. CDR3 length: 13 residues. Trimming pared 6 bases from V and 1 base from J, leaving 11 bases between.

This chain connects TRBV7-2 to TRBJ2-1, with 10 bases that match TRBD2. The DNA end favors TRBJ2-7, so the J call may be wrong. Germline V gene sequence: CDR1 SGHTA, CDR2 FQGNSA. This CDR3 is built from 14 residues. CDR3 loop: CASSSLAGVGEQYF. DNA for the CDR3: TGTGCCAGCAGCTCTCTAGCGGGAGTAGGCGAGCAGTACTTC.

CDR3 DNA sequence: TGTGCCAGCAGCGAATTAGCGGGAGGGGTCTGCGAGCAGTACTTC. It codes for CASSELAGGVCEQYF. The gene calls are TRBV3-1 and TRBJ2-7, with 11 bases aligning to TRBD2. The CDR3 totals 15 residues. Germline CDR1 reads LGHDT; CDR2 reads YNNKEL (reference sequence). Unmatched junction bases numbered 9, after V lost 5 bases and J lost 6 bases.

The CDR3, as DNA: TGCGCCAGCAGCCAAGATCTCGGCAGAGAAACTGCTCCCTACGAGCAGTACTTC. The encoded protein is CASSQDLGRETAPYEQYF. The rearrangement uses TRBV4-3 and TRBJ2-7; unclear D gene. Deletions cut 0 bases from V and 2 bases from J, with 20 bases between. The CDR3 sequence is 18 residues long. Germline V lookup: CDR1 LGHNA, CDR2 YSLEER.

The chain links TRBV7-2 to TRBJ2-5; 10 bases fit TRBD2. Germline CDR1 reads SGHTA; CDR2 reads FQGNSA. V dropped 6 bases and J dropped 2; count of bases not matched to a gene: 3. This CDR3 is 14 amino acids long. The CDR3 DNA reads TGTGCCAGCAGTCAGCGGGGGGGTCAAGAGACCCAGTACTTC. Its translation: CASSQRGGQETQYF.